The rows below give T cell receptor beta chains drawn from one sample of a study of T cell changes during pregnancy in multiple sclerosis. The method was immunoSEQ multiplex PCR; TCRdb's version includes in-frame clones alone and lacks a portion of them. The sample lists roughly 57,000 clones, nearly 90% occurring once. This material consisted of peripheral blood, taken in the first trimester of pregnancy. These receptors all stem from a female donor with multiple sclerosis, enrolled in a pregnancy study. CDR3s include the opening cysteine and the closing phenylalanine or tryptophan. The D gene is left open where the match is weak. Some rows mark clone size as missing; the rest say once, few, many or name a class of expanded clone.

D: NA
size: NA
J: TRBJ1-3
V: TRBV6-1
DNA: TGTGCCAGCACTGACACGGCTGGAAACACCATATATTTT
CDR3: CASTDTAGNTIYF

D: TRBD2
size: NA
J: TRBJ2-3
V: TRBV14
DNA: TGTGCCAGCAGCGTTACGGGGAAGCGGGGTGGTACGCAGTATTTT
CDR3: CASSVTGKRGGTQYF

D: NA
size: NA
J: TRBJ1-2
V: TRBV5-1
DNA: TGCGCCAGCAGCTTGGGTTCATCAGGGTTCTTCATCTATGGCTACACCTTC
CDR3: CASSLGSSGFFIYGYTF

D: TRBD2
size: few
J: TRBJ2-7
V: TRBV10-3
DNA: TGTGCCATCAGTGAGGGACTAGCGATGCACGAGCAGTACTTC
CDR3: CAISEGLAMHEQYF

D: NA
size: NA
J: TRBJ1-1
V: TRBV20-1
DNA: TGCAGTGCTAGCCCCGGCACTGAAGCTTTCTTT
CDR3: CSASPGTEAFF

D: TRBD1
size: NA
J: TRBJ1-1
V: TRBV27
DNA: TGTGCCAGCAGTTTATGGACAGGGACCACTGAAGCTTTCTTT
CDR3: CASSLWTGTTEAFF

D: NA
size: once
J: TRBJ1-1
V: TRBV6-1
DNA: TGTGCCAGCAGCTGGACAACGCAGAACACTGAAGCTTTCTTT
CDR3: CASSWTTQNTEAFF

D: NA
size: NA
J: TRBJ2-7
V: TRBV27
DNA: TGTGCCAGCAGTTCACCGAGGAGCTCCTACGAGCAGTACTTC
CDR3: CASSSPRSSYEQYF

D: TRBD1
size: NA
J: TRBJ1-6
V: TRBV10-3
DNA: TGTGCCATCGCGGGACAGGGTACTTCACCCCTCCACTTT
CDR3: CAIAGQGTSPLHF

D: TRBD1
size: NA
J: TRBJ2-5
V: TRBV5-4
DNA: TGTGCCAGCAGCTTTATGGCAGGGGGCGAAGAGACCCAGTACTTC
CDR3: CASSFMAGGEETQYF

D: TRBD2
size: NA
J: TRBJ2-3
V: TRBV7-2
DNA: TGTGCCAGCAGCTTACTCAAGGCGGCTAGCGGGGGCACAGATACGCAGTATTTT
CDR3: CASSLLKAASGGTDTQYF

D: NA
size: NA
J: TRBJ1-1
V: TRBV7-3
DNA: TGTGCCAGCAGCTCCTCAGGGATGGACACTGAAGCTTTCTTT
CDR3: CASSSSGMDTEAFF

D: TRBD1
size: NA
J: TRBJ2-5
V: TRBV30
DNA: TGTGCCTTGAAGGGGGCAGGAGAGACCCAGTACTTC
CDR3: CALKGAGETQYF

D: NA
size: NA
J: TRBJ2-1
V: TRBV5-6
DNA: TGTGCCAGCACCGACGAGCGGGCGGTCAGCTCCTACAATGAGCAGTTCTTC
CDR3: CASTDERAVSSYNEQFF

D: TRBD1
size: NA
J: TRBJ1-2
V: TRBV5-6
DNA: TGTGCCAGCAGCAAAGGGGGCCCGACAGGGGCGTATGGCTACACCTTC
CDR3: CASSKGGPTGAYGYTF

D: NA
size: once
J: TRBJ1-2
V: TRBV28
DNA: TGTGCCAGCACTCTAACTTGGGGGCCTCAGTTGGGTGGCTACACCTTC
CDR3: CASTLTWGPQLGGYTF

D: TRBD1
size: NA
J: TRBJ2-1
V: TRBV7-8
DNA: TGTGCCAGCAGCTTAAGACAGGGGAACAATGAGCAGTTCTTC
CDR3: CASSLRQGNNEQFF